The rows below give T cell receptor beta chains drawn from one sample of a study of blood T cell repertoires in COVID-19. TCRdb's copy holds only in-frame clones and misses some; the assay was immunoSEQ multiplex PCR. The top ten hold under 6.5% of the sample, which has approximately 350,000 clones, about nine tenths seen once. The material sequenced was peripheral blood. These receptors all stem from a woman aged 45-59 years with COVID-19, enrolled during active disease. Both conserved end residues are part of each CDR3. Each record gives: V gene, J gene, clone size, D gene, CDR3 DNA, CDR3 protein. A D gene is named only where the DNA matches it firmly. The size entry is marked missing in some rows and otherwise reads once, few, many or a size class.

>TRBV6-1|TRBJ2-1|once|TRBD2
TGTGCCAGCAGTGAACCACTTAGCGGGAGGGCCATAGTTGAGCAGTTCTTC
CASSEPLSGRAIVEQFF
>TRBV10-1|TRBJ2-1|NA|TRBD2
TGCGCCAGCAGTGACCACGGCGGGAGCTCCTACAATGAGCAGTTCTTC
CASSDHGGSSYNEQFF
>TRBV6-6|TRBJ2-7|NA|NA
TGTGCCAGCAGTTACGGACAGAAGACCTACGAGCAGTACTTC
CASSYGQKTYEQYF
>TRBV5-1|TRBJ2-7|NA|TRBD1
TGCGCCAGCAGTTCACGACAGGGGACCTACGAGCAGTACTTC
CASSSRQGTYEQYF
>TRBV9|TRBJ2-2|few|NA
TGTGCCAGCAGCGTCGGACGAGCGGAGAACACCGGGGAGCTGTTTTTT
CASSVGRAENTGELFF
>TRBV27|TRBJ1-5|NA|NA
TGTGCCAGCAGTTTCGGGATTAAGGGCAATCAGCCCCAGCATTTT
CASSFGIKGNQPQHF
>TRBV15|TRBJ2-7|once|TRBD1
TGTGCCACCAGCAGAGAGGGGGACAGGGTATACGAGCAGTACTTC
CATSREGDRVYEQYF
>TRBV11-3|TRBJ2-7|NA|TRBD1
TGTGCCAGCAGCTTTCCCGGGACAGGGCTCGGCTACGAGCAGTACTTC
CASSFPGTGLGYEQYF
>TRBV6-5|TRBJ2-5|NA|TRBD2
TGTGCCAGCAATCTCTTAGCGGGCCAAGAGACCCAGTACTTC
CASNLLAGQETQYF
>TRBV19|TRBJ1-2|NA|NA
TGTGCCAGTAGTAGAGGGCAGAGCACTAACTATGGCTACACCTTC
CASSRGQSTNYGYTF
>TRBV30|TRBJ1-4|NA|NA
TGTGCCTGGAGTGTACATCTCGCAGGTGAAAAACTGTTTTTT
CAWSVHLAGEKLFF
>TRBV27|TRBJ1-2|NA|NA
TGTGCCAGCAGCGACCCACGGGAGTATGGCTACACCTTC
CASSDPREYGYTF
>TRBV18|TRBJ1-1|NA|NA
TGTGCCAGCTCACCGACTAGAGGGGTTGAAGCTTTCTTT
CASSPTRGVEAFF
>TRBV30|TRBJ1-2|NA|TRBD1
TGTGCCTGGAGTCGGACAGGGGATCGCGGCTACACCTTC
CAWSRTGDRGYTF
>TRBV20-1|TRBJ1-5|NA|NA
TGCAGTGCTCGTGCCGTAGGACATCAGAATCAGCCCCAGCATTTT
CSARAVGHQNQPQHF
>TRBV4-2|TRBJ2-2|once|NA
TGTGCCAGCAGCCAATTAGTTATAAACAGGGACCCGCCTCTGTTTTTT
CASSQLVINRDPPLFF
>TRBV28|TRBJ2-1|NA|NA
TGTGCCAGCATGGGCGGGGCCTGGAAAGGGCAGTTCTTC
CASMGGAWKGQFF
>TRBV6-6|TRBJ1-2|NA|NA
TGTGCCAGCAGTCAAACAAGCCAGGGGAGGGACTATGGCTACACCTTC
CASSQTSQGRDYGYTF
>TRBV18|TRBJ1-1|NA|TRBD1
TGTGCCAGCTCACTCGGACAGGGGATGAACACTGAAGCTTTCTTT
CASSLGQGMNTEAFF
>TRBV25-1|TRBJ2-7|NA|NA
TGTGCCAGCAGTGATGGACTCCGAAGCTCCTACGAGCAGTACTTC
CASSDGLRSSYEQYF
>TRBV7-9|TRBJ2-3|NA|TRBD2
TGTGCCAGCAGCGCAGAAGCGGGAGGCACAGATACGCAGTATTTT
CASSAEAGGTDTQYF
>TRBV15|TRBJ1-2|NA|TRBD1
TGTGCCACCAGCAGAGACCTACAGGGGTTCGACGTCTATGGCTACACCTTC
CATSRDLQGFDVYGYTF
>TRBV7-9|TRBJ1-3|NA|TRBD1
TGTGCCAGCAGGACAGGGAGCTCTGGAAACACCATATATTTT
CASRTGSSGNTIYF
>TRBV12-3/TRBV12-4|TRBJ2-1|NA|NA
TGTGCCAGCACCGTGGAGGATGAGCAGTTCTTC
CASTVEDEQFF
>TRBV5-1|TRBJ2-3|NA|NA
TGCGCCAGCAGCTCCCGCGGCCCAGATACGCAGTATTTT
CASSSRGPDTQYF
>TRBV10-3|TRBJ2-7|NA|NA
TGTGCCATCGGGGGGAAACCCGCCTCCTACGAGCAGTACTTC
CAIGGKPASYEQYF
>TRBV18|TRBJ2-2|NA|TRBD1
TGTGCCAGCTCACCAGTGAACGGACAGGGGACCGGGGAGCTGTTTTTT
CASSPVNGQGTGELFF
>TRBV18|TRBJ1-5|NA|NA
TGTGCCAGCTCACCAACAGGGACCAATCTCTATAGCAATCAGCCCCAGCATTTT
CASSPTGTNLYSNQPQHF
>TRBV13|TRBJ2-7|NA|TRBD2
TGTGCCAGCAGTTTTAGCGGGAGCCGACACGAGCAGTACTTC
CASSFSGSRHEQYF
>TRBV7-2|TRBJ2-2|NA|TRBD2
TGTGCCAGCAGCTTAATGACGGGACTAAACACCGGGGAGCTGTTTTTT
CASSLMTGLNTGELFF
>TRBV5-8|TRBJ2-1|NA|TRBD1
TGTGCCAGCGGAAAGGGACAGGTCAACTACAATGAGCAGTTCTTC
CASGKGQVNYNEQFF
>TRBV18|TRBJ2-1|NA|NA
TGTGCCAGCTCTCAGAGACAGAGCTCCTACAATGAGCAGTTCTTC
CASSQRQSSYNEQFF
>TRBV6-5|TRBJ2-1|NA|NA
TGTGCCAGCAGTGACTCCGGGACACTAGAGCAGTTCTTC
CASSDSGTLEQFF